Below, one TCR beta chain is given with its context. Allocation to cohorts depended on clinical history reported by the participants. Clones were sequenced by immunoSEQ multiplex PCR, and TCRdb holds only the in-frame ones, with some missing. The table lists a few hundred thousand clones, approximately 78% of them singletons. The germline V gene encodes CDR1 LNHNV and CDR2 YYDKDF (reference sequence). Trimming shortened V by 5 bases and J by 4 bases, and 12 bases separated the two germline ends. This CDR3 spans 13 amino acids. These data belong to a study of blood T cell repertoires in COVID-19. Sequenced: PBMCs or T cells enriched from blood (not recorded which). This TCR was sampled from a man aged 40-49 years who had been exposed to COVID-19. The chain uses TRBV15 and TRBJ2-7; D may be TRBD2 (6 bases). CDR3 sequence: CATSPAEGYEQYF. CDR3 bases: TGTGCCACCAGCCCCGCGGAGGGGTACGAGCAGTACTTC.